A single sample is the source of the 15 T cell receptor beta chains below, sequenced in a study of PD-L1 blockade in urothelial cancer. Here immunoSEQ multiplex PCR was the method, and the copy in TCRdb shows in-frame clones only, minus some. The sample includes 70,000 to 75,000 clones, around nine tenths of them seen just once. The specimen comprised PBMCs, sampled around atezolizumab (anti-PD-L1) treatment. These receptors came from a man aged 55 to 70 with urothelial cancer.

The chain links TRBV18 to TRBJ1-5; no clear D gene. The CDR3 totals 13 residues. From germline, CDR1 is KGHSH and CDR2 LQKENI. Trimming stripped 2 bases from V and 7 bases from J, with 9 bases between. CDR3 sequence: CASSPYELQPQHF. The DNA for the CDR3 is TGTGCCAGCTCACCATACGAGTTACAGCCCCAGCATTTT.

This rearrangement joins TRBV19 to TRBJ2-3, with D possibly TRBD2 on 6 matching bases. The CDR3 consists of 11 residues. Germline V gene sequence: CDR1 LNHDA, CDR2 SQIVND (reference sequence). Deletions cut 5 bases from V and 11 bases from J, with 11 bases between. Here the CDR3 reads CASSGLLKQYF. The CDR3 DNA sequence: TGTGCCAGTAGTGGACTACTGAAGCAGTATTTT. The full variable domain, rest sourced from reference TRBV19 and TRBJ2-3, is DGGITQSPKYLFRKEGQNVTLSCEQNLNHDAMYWYRQDPGQGLRLIYYSQIVNDFQKGDIAEGYSVSREKKESFPLTVTSAQKNPTAFYLCASSGLLKQYFGPGTRLTVL.

This clone was detected once. The CDR3 protein is CASSSGGRASTYEQYF. In DNA, the CDR3 is TGTGCCAGCAGCTCCGGGGGGAGGGCCTCAACCTACGAGCAGTACTTC. The rearrangement uses TRBV5-4 and TRBJ2-7; the match to TRBD2 covers 7 bases. The CDR3 has 16 residues. Germline CDR1 is SGHNT and CDR2 is YYREEE (reference sequence). The ends lost 3 bases at V and 2 bases at J; junction bases unmatched: 11.

CDR3 in amino acids: CAIRKNRDTGNTIYF. The DNA for the CDR3 is TGTGCCATCAGGAAAAACAGGGATACGGGAAACACCATATATTTT. V and J are TRBV10-3 and TRBJ1-3; the D gene is possibly TRBD1 (6 bases). Trimming removed 6 bases at V and 4 bases at J, with 16 bases between. The CDR3 sequence is 15 residues long. Germline CDR1 and CDR2: ENHRY and SYGVKD.

The rearrangement links TRBV4-1 to TRBJ2-5; D gene uncertain. Germline V CDR1 and CDR2: MGHRA, YSYEKL. The CDR3 covers 14 residues. Between the trimmed V and J ends, which lost 4 bases and 4 bases, there was a span of 13 bases. The CDR3 DNA sequence: TGCGCCAGCAGCCGTTGGAGAGGTCCAGAGACCCAGTACTTC. Its translation is CASSRWRGPETQYF.

This clone was observed once. The gene calls are TRBV10-3 and TRBJ2-3; TRBD2 is a possible D gene (5 bases). There are 15 residues in the CDR3. The V end lost 10 bases, the J end lost 8 bases, and 25 bases lay between the germline ends. CDR1 is ENHRY and CDR2 is SYGVKD in the germline V gene. As DNA, the CDR3 is TGTGCCACCGAAGGCTCAATCGCCCCCGGAGGTACGCAGTATTTT. Translating it yields CATEGSIAPGGTQYF.

The chain has TRBV5-6 and TRBJ2-2, with 8 positions matching TRBD1. The germline gives CDR1 SGHDT, CDR2 YYEEEE. The CDR3 spans 15 residues. V lost 1 base, J lost 7 bases, and 6 bases stayed unmatched. CDR3 coding DNA: TGTGCCAGCAGCTTGAGGACAGGGCTTGGCGGGGAGCTGTTTTTT. Amino acids: CASSLRTGLGGELFF.

This clone has a single count. The chain combines TRBV5-1 with TRBJ2-5; 7 bases are shared with TRBD1. Germline CDR1 and CDR2: SGHRS and YFSETQ. V was clipped by 1 base and J by 4 bases; unmatched bases: 7. This CDR3 is built from 15 residues. The CDR3 DNA follows: TGCGCCAGCAGCTTGTCCGGGACAGATAGAGAGACCCAGTACTTC. It yields the protein CASSLSGTDRETQYF.

The J gene is TRBJ2-7, the V gene TRBV11-2, with 10 bases fitting TRBD2. Trimming cost V 0 bases and J 3 bases; bases outside gene matches: 2. The CDR3 is 15 residues long. Germline V gene lookup returns CDR1 SGHAT and CDR2 FQNNGV. CDR3 loop: CASSLDGTSVYEQYF. CDR3 sequence (DNA): TGTGCCAGCAGCTTAGATGGGACTAGCGTCTACGAGCAGTACTTC.

This chain connects TRBV2 to TRBJ2-7, with a weak D call TRBD1 (5 bases). The CDR3 covers 12 residues. CDR1 and CDR2 from the germline V gene are SNHLY and FYNNEI. Trimming left V 6 bases short and J 0 bases short, with 6 bases between. The CDR3 region is CASRRGSYEQYF. CDR3 DNA: TGTGCCAGCAGAAGGGGCTCCTACGAGCAGTACTTC.

The gene calls are TRBV7-8 and TRBJ2-7; the match to TRBD2 covers 10 bases. CDR1 is SGHVS, CDR2 FQNEAQ, per germline. The trim removed 5 bases at V and 0 bases at J, leaving 4 bases unmatched. This CDR3 comprises 15 residues. CDR3 DNA sequence: TGTGCCAGCAGCATCATAGCGGGGGGCTCCTACGAGCAGTACTTC. Residues: CASSIIAGGSYEQYF.

The CDR3 sequence is CSVERQQNTEAFF. CDR3 in DNA: TGCAGCGTTGAAAGACAGCAAAACACTGAAGCTTTCTTT. The chain is built from TRBV29-1 and TRBJ1-1; TRBD1 might be the D (5 bases). Germline-derived CDR1 and CDR2 are SQVTM and ANQGSEA. Trimming took off 2 bases at V and 2 bases at J, with 9 bases between the two ends. The CDR3 covers 13 residues.

The chain carries TRBV18 and TRBJ1-1, with TRBD1 as a possible D gene (5 bases). This CDR3 is 14 amino acids long. The germline V and J ends were trimmed by 5 bases and 0 bases, with 10 bases remaining between them. Germline V CDR1 and CDR2: KGHSH, LQKENI. Written as DNA, the CDR3 is TGTGCCAGCTCAGTCGGACAACTGAACACTGAAGCTTTCTTT. Protein: CASSVGQLNTEAFF.

This rearrangement joins TRBV30 to TRBJ2-7; 13 bases are a match to TRBD2. The CDR3 is made up of 14 amino acids. Germline values: CDR1 GTSNPN, CDR2 SVGIG (reference sequence). V was clipped by 2 bases and J by 3 bases; unmatched bases: 1. Here the CDR3 DNA reads TGTGCCTGGAGTCGGACTAGCGGGGGCTACGAGCAGTACTTC. This gives the protein CAWSRTSGGYEQYF.

The chain couples TRBV7-2 to TRBJ1-2; TRBD1 agrees at 9 bases. The CDR3 sequence is 13 residues long. The V and J ends lost 5 bases and 8 bases, in that order; junction bases with no gene match: 6. Germline CDR1 reads SGHTA; CDR2 reads FQGNSA. The CDR3 nucleotides are TGTGCCAGCAGCAAAGGACAGGGGCTCGGCTACACCTTC. Its translation: CASSKGQGLGYTF.